This is a list of T cell receptor beta chains from one sample in a study of CXCR3-negative and CXCR3-positive naive CD8 T cells. TCRdb reanalyzed the 5' RACE reads, giving one entry per CDR3 protein sequence and no DNA. The sample spans over 35,000 distinct CDR3 sequences; the ten largest clones claim about 15%. The specimen was memory CD8+ T cells from blood. The source is a human donor in good health. Some clones in this sample may be carry-over from other donors' samples. Both conserved end residues are part of each CDR3. Clone size is shown for a subset of rows, as once, few, many or a class of expanded clone.

cdr3_aa j_call clone_size v_call
CASLWESEQFF TRBJ2-1 . TRBV7-9
CASLPGTGNYGYTF TRBJ1-2 . TRBV12-3/TRBV12-4
CASSPNPTGAFNNEQLF TRBJ2-1 . TRBV5-6
CASSPDRGDTDTQYF TRBJ2-3 . TRBV7-6
CASSEANEAFF TRBJ1-1 . TRBV2
CSARWTGEDTGELFF TRBJ2-2 . TRBV20-1
CASLAGGRTGELFF TRBJ2-2 . TRBV4-2
CSVVRGGADTQYF TRBJ2-3 . TRBV29-1
CSARGGYSSSYEQYF TRBJ2-7 . TRBV20-1
CSAQGGEKLFF TRBJ1-4 . TRBV29-1
CASSSRTGGEQYF TRBJ2-7 . TRBV7-9
CSVDATDNYGYTF TRBJ1-2 . TRBV29-1
CSARQGATYEQYF TRBJ2-7 . TRBV29-1
CASSYLYTDTQYF TRBJ2-3 . TRBV5-1
CASSLEAAGNNQPEHF TRBJ1-5 . TRBV7-6
CASTPTGSDEQYF TRBJ2-7 . TRBV21-1
CASSLGGPGETQYF TRBJ2-5 . TRBV7-8
CASSQDIENQPQHF TRBJ1-5 medium-sized TRBV6-2/TRBV6-3
CASRSGTGETGELFF TRBJ2-2 medium-sized TRBV7-9
CASSLGTGGGTEAFF TRBJ1-1 . TRBV9
CASSFGFSGGSEQYF TRBJ2-7 . TRBV5-5
CASSLAAGRANEQFF TRBJ2-1 . TRBV11-2
CSVVRPNQNTEAFF TRBJ1-1 medium-sized TRBV29-1
CSVVSIRTGSNYGYTF TRBJ1-2 . TRBV29-1
CASSLAPSQETQYF TRBJ2-5 . TRBV7-9
CASSPLAGGRNEQFF TRBJ2-1 . TRBV7-9
CASSDTSGSADTQYF TRBJ2-3 . TRBV6-4
CASWADGSNQPQHF TRBJ1-5 . TRBV19
CSVESEAIKHGSYEQYF TRBJ2-7 . TRBV29-1
CAISMGTGELFF TRBJ2-2 . TRBV10-3
CSARDGAGRAEQYF TRBJ2-7 . TRBV20-1
CASSQGTGQDFYEQYF TRBJ2-7 . TRBV14
CAISEPVLAGIYNEQFF TRBJ2-1 . TRBV10-3
CASSLDSGGRNTEAFF TRBJ1-1 . TRBV5-1
CASSEGGGEQYF TRBJ2-7 . TRBV25-1
CASSNLGRTGSGAFF TRBJ1-1 . TRBV7-9
CASRLDGALNQPQHF TRBJ1-5 . TRBV7-2
CASNRGLEDSPLQF TRBJ1-6 . TRBV5-1
CASSPAGEQFF TRBJ2-1 . TRBV9
CSARDIQNSPSEQYF TRBJ2-7 . TRBV20-1
CASSDSAGQGTNGYTF TRBJ1-2 . TRBV6-4
CATKSDDGTEAFF TRBJ1-1 . TRBV24-1
CASSRWTVYEQYF TRBJ2-7 . TRBV7-2